This entry features one TCR beta chain sequence. Its cognate antigen is unknown. Through a sample-barcoded 5' primer and a J-beta primer mix, a second PCR was run for about 6 to 11 cycles. TCRdb re-called the 5' RACE reads with MiXCR, one entry per CDR3 protein. The table lists 550,000 to 600,000 distinct CDR3 sequences, roughly a quarter of them singletons. This record comes from a study of blood T cells in healthy people across ages. Study observations and caveats: The study lacked donor CMV status, which possibly confounded expanded clonotype changes. The lack of PBMC sorting stopped any conclusive naive versus antigen-experienced comparison.

The CDR3 loop spans 15 amino acids. Germline CDR1 is SGHAT and CDR2 is FQNNGV. The V end was cut by 5 bases, the J end by 1 base, with 12 bases between. Sequences were obtained from blood. The clonotype originates from a woman in her 70s in good health. The J gene is TRBJ2-1, the V gene TRBV11-2, with D maybe TRBD2 (6 bases). The CDR3 spells CASSESGVSYNEQFF. CDR3 nucleotides: TGTGCCAGCAGCGAGTCGGGGGTTTCCTACAATGAGCAGTTCTTC.